The 16 T cell receptor beta chains given below trace back to one sample, sequenced in a study of T cells in Graves' hyperthyroidism and ophthalmopathy. The investigators amplified TCR beta CDR3 regions from RNA transcripts. TCR CDR3 underwent first-round RT-PCR with the HTBI primer set. One entry per CDR3 protein, called by TCRdb with MiXCR from the multiplex PCR reads. The sample records roughly 350,000 distinct CDR3 sequences, around 15% being singletons. Source material: blood. Receptors were obtained from a woman in her thirties or forties with Graves' ophthalmopathy.

This clonotype was seen repeatedly, ten times or more. The genes are TRBV7-2 and TRBJ2-5; D uncertain. Germline V CDR1 and CDR2: SGHTA, FQGNSA. V was cut by 7 bases and J by 4 bases, with 7 bases left in between. The CDR3 has 11 residues. The CDR3 spells CASTQGETQYF. CDR3 DNA: TGTGCCAGCACCCAAGGAGAGACCCAGTACTTC.

For the CDR3, the DNA is TGTGCCAGCAGCTCTTACGACAGGCAGAACACCGGGGAGCTGTTTTTT. Translating gives CASSSYDRQNTGELFF. V is TRBV5-6 and J is TRBJ2-2; maybe TRBD1 (6 bases). CDR1 SGHDT and CDR2 YYEEEE come from the germline V gene. The CDR3 loop spans 16 amino acids. The V end lost 3 bases, the J end lost 1 base, and 13 bases lay between the germline ends.

The V and J genes are TRBV19 and TRBJ2-7; D is perhaps TRBD1 or TRBD2 (5 bases each). CDR1 LNHDA and CDR2 SQIVND come from the germline V gene (reference sequence). The CDR3 extends over 14 amino acids. Trimming stripped 5 bases from V and 7 bases from J, with 18 bases between. Here the CDR3 reads CASSVTGTHWEQYF. The CDR3, as DNA: TGTGCCAGTAGTGTGACCGGGACCCACTGGGAGCAGTACTTC.

This sequence joins TRBV7-2 and TRBJ2-1; 7 nucleotides line up with TRBD2. The J segment lost 1 base and the V segment lost 0 bases, leaving 3 bases of the junction unmatched. Germline CDR1 and CDR2: SGHTA and FQGNSA. The CDR3 has 16 amino acids. The CDR3 coding sequence is TGTGCCAGCAGCTTAGCTGGACTAGTGTCCTACAATGAGCAGTTCTTC. Translation gives CASSLAGLVSYNEQFF.

This clonotype showed up many times. CDR3 loop: CASSLGSNTGELFF. CDR3 DNA: TGTGCCAGCAGTTTGGGCTCGAACACCGGGGAGCTGTTTTTT. The V and J genes are TRBV27 and TRBJ2-2; D not resolved. The CDR3 is made up of 14 amino acids. CDR1 is MNHEY and CDR2 is SMNVEV in the germline V gene (reference sequence). The V and J ends lost 3 bases and 0 bases respectively, with 5 bases between them.

The genes are TRBV5-5 and TRBJ2-7; 7 nucleotides align to TRBD2. This CDR3 region has 15 residues. Trimming took 4 bases from V and 0 from J; bases not matched to a gene: 7. Germline V CDR1 and CDR2: SGHKS, YYEKEE (reference sequence). The CDR3, as DNA: TGTGCCAGCAGCCCCTCGGGAGGCAGCTCCTACGAGCAGTACTTC. As protein: CASSPSGGSSYEQYF.

This clonotype has just a few counts. A read error may explain this, as a much larger clone is one base away. This chain joins TRBV28 and TRBJ1-1; 7 bases align to TRBD1. The CDR3 is 18 residues long. Germline lookup yields CDR1 MDHEN and CDR2 SYDVKM. The CDR3 protein is CASSPLPLRGRKITEALF. Here the CDR3 DNA reads TGTGCCAGCAGTCCCCTACCCCTTAGGGGGCGAAAAATCACTGAAGCTCTCTTT.

This chain joins TRBV6-4 and TRBJ2-3; 13 bases are a match to TRBD2. The CDR3 contains 16 residues. The V and J ends lost 6 bases and 5 bases, in that order; junction bases with no gene match: 8. Germline V lookup: CDR1 MRHNA, CDR2 SNTAGT. DNA of the CDR3: TGTGCCAGCAGCGTGACTAGCGGGGGGCTCGGAGATACGCAGTATTTT. This gives the protein CASSVTSGGLGDTQYF.

This clonotype has at least ten counts. The V and J genes are TRBV12-3 or TRBV12-4 and TRBJ1-1, with TRBD1 as a possible D gene (5 bases). This CDR3 region has 14 residues. V gave up 7 bases and J gave up 4 bases, with 16 bases separating them. The DNA for the CDR3 is TGTGCCAGCACCGTCGGGGGGGTGGGCACTGAAGCTTTCTTT. Translation: CASTVGGVGTEAFF.

In this sample, this clonotype turned up many times. The gene calls are TRBV3-1 and TRBJ2-5, with 7 bases matching TRBD2. Germline CDR1 and CDR2: LGHDT and YNNKEL (reference sequence). The trim removed 4 bases at V and 4 bases at J, leaving 3 bases unmatched. The CDR3 sequence is 13 residues long. The CDR3 is CASSPRGTETQYF. DNA of the CDR3: TGTGCCAGCAGCCCGCGGGGGACAGAGACCCAGTACTTC.

V usage is TRBV6-1 and J usage is TRBJ1-6; D unresolved. V was shortened by 6 bases and J by 7 bases, with 13 bases between the two germline ends. CDR1 MNHNS and CDR2 SASEGT come from the germline V gene. This CDR3 has 14 residues. The CDR3 nucleotides read TGTGCCAGCAGCGGCCGTTCTCTCAATTCACCCCTCCACTTT. Protein sequence: CASSGRSLNSPLHF.

This clonotype was seen many times. The rearrangement links TRBV11-2 to TRBJ2-3; D remains unclear. V lost 5 bases and J lost 2, with 17 bases in between. CDR3 length: 16 residues. Germline V gives CDR1 SGHAT, CDR2 FQNNGV. The CDR3, as DNA: TGTGCCAGCAGCCCCCGCCCGGGCAGCTTCACAGATACGCAGTATTTT. Translated: CASSPRPGSFTDTQYF. The whole variable domain, remainder taken from reference TRBV11-2 and TRBJ2-3, is EAGVAQSPRYKIIEKRQSVAFWCNPISGHATLYWYQQILGQGPKLLIQFQNNGVVDDSQLPKDRFSAERLKGVDSTLKIQPAKLEDSAVYLCASSPRPGSFTDTQYFGPGTRLTVL.

J is TRBJ2-3 and V is TRBV7-9, with unresolved D. CDR3 length: 19 residues. Deletions cut 8 bases from V and 0 bases from J, with 27 bases between. The germline CDR1 and CDR2 sequences are SEHNR and FQNEAQ (reference sequence). This CDR3 reads CASSPMPGLGSVSTDTQYF. Written as DNA, the CDR3 is TGTGCCAGCTCACCAATGCCAGGCCTCGGGTCAGTAAGCACAGATACGCAGTATTTT.

V usage is TRBV13 and J usage is TRBJ2-1; D is perhaps TRBD2 (7 bases). Per the germline V gene, CDR1 is PRHDT and CDR2 is FYEKMQ (reference sequence). The CDR3 has 14 residues. Trimming stripped 3 bases from V and 7 bases from J, with 13 bases between. The DNA for the CDR3 is TGTGCCAGCAGCTTGGCGGGGGCCGGGAATGAGCAGTTCTTC. This codes for CASSLAGAGNEQFF.

This clonotype was observed a few times. This chain uses TRBV18 with TRBJ1-5; 11 bases map to TRBD1. CDR1 and CDR2 (germline): KGHSH, LQKENI. The CDR3 is made up of 17 amino acids. V lost 0 bases and J lost 4; bases outside the gene matches: 5. The chain's CDR3 is CASSPPGQGAQNQPQHF. In DNA, the CDR3 is TGTGCCAGCTCACCACCCGGACAGGGGGCGCAGAATCAGCCCCAGCATTTT.

In its sample, this clonotype was seen many times. The J gene is TRBJ2-7, the V gene TRBV12-3 or TRBV12-4; no clear D. V was trimmed by 3 bases and J by 2 bases, leaving 11 bases between them. The CDR3 sequence is 14 residues long. The CDR3 is CASSFYREPYEQYF. As DNA, the CDR3 is TGTGCCAGCAGTTTCTACCGTGAACCCTACGAGCAGTACTTC.